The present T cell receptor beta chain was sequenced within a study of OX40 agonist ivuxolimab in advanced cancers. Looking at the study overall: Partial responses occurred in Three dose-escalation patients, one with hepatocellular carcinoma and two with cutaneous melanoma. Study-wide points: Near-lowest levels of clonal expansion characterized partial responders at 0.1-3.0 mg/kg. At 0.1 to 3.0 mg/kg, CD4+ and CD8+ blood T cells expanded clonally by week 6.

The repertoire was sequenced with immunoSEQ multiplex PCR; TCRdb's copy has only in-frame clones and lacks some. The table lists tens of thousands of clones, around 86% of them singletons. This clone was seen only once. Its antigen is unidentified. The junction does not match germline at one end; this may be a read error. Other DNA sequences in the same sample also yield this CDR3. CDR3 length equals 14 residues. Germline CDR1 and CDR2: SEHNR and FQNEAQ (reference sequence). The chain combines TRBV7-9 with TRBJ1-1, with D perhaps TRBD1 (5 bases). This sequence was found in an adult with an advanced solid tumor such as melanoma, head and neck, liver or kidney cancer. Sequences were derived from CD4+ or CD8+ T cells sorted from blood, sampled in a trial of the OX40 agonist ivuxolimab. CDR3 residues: CASSPRQRNTEAFF. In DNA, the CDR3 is TGTGCCAGCAGCCCCAGACAGAGGAACACTGAAGCCTTCTTT. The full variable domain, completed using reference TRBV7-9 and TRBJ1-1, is DTGVSQNPRHKITKRGQNVTFRCDPISEHNRLYWYRQTLGQGPEFLTYFQNEAQLEKSRLLSDRFSAERPKGSFSTLEIQRTEQGDSAMYLCASSPRQRNTEAFFGQGTRLTVV.